This TCR beta chain was recovered during a study of naive and memory T cell subsets. Notes on the study in general: Possibly reflecting memory cells re-expressing CD45RA, a few larger clonotypes occurred in naive repertoires, especially CD8. Over 95% of naive TCR sequences appeared only once after error correction, unlike memory subsets.

Details on this clonotype: Its antigen is unknown.

Germline V gene lookup returns CDR1 SQVTM and CDR2 ANQGSEA. V lost 3 bases and J lost 5; bases outside the gene matches: 7. CDR3 length equals 14 residues. The beta constant-region primer was an equimolar mix of two oligonucleotides covering TRBC1 and TRBC2. The ligated cDNA underwent four PCR rounds using SP2 and nested alpha and beta constant-region primers. Ligation attached a single-stranded oligonucleotide with a 12-nucleotide UMI and the SP2 primer to the cDNA 3' end. TCRdb re-derived calls from the UMI-ligation and nested PCR reads in MiXCR, one entry per CDR3 protein. The repertoire includes over 110,000 distinct CDR3 sequences, approximately 21% of them detected once, and 0.55% to 0.75% sits in the top ten.

The sample taken for sequencing was naive CD8+ T cells from blood. The origin of this receptor is a human donor in good health. V and J are TRBV29-1 and TRBJ2-1; 7 nucleotides match TRBD2. CDR3 nucleotide sequence: TGCAGCGTTGATACGGGAGGAGTTAACAATGAGCAGTTCTTC. As protein: CSVDTGGVNNEQFF.